Each of the 26 T cell receptor beta chains below was sequenced from the same sample in a study of control samples from healthy donors and cancer patients. Data came from immunoSEQ multiplex PCR; TCRdb stores just in-frame clones and leaves some out. The data show about 65,000 clones, 90% seen once. Sequencing was performed on PBMCs. These receptors were obtained from a woman aged 50 to 65 with colorectal cancer.

This sequence joins TRBV19 and TRBJ1-6; no definite D call. CDR1 and CDR2 from the germline V gene are LNHDA and SQIVND (reference sequence). The V end lost 6 bases, the J end lost 10 bases, and 22 bases lay between the germline ends. CDR3 length equals 16 residues. The CDR3 protein is CASSHLLPGIGSPLHF. The CDR3 DNA reads as TGTGCCAGTAGCCACCTCCTGCCGGGGATAGGGTCACCCCTCCACTTT.

The chain joins TRBV18 to TRBJ1-2; 8 bases are a match to TRBD1. This CDR3 is 13 amino acids long. Germline lookup yields CDR1 KGHSH and CDR2 LQKENI. V lost 6 bases to trimming and J lost 4 bases; unmatched junction nucleotides: 4. The CDR3 loop reads CASSSDRGYGYTF. In DNA, the CDR3 is TGTGCCAGCTCTTCCGACAGGGGCTATGGCTACACCTTC.

V gene TRBV7-8 combines with J gene TRBJ2-7; D is possibly TRBD2 (5 bases). The CDR3 has 14 residues. V lost 6 bases to trimming and J lost 6 bases, with 18 bases between them. Germline V gene lookup returns CDR1 SGHVS and CDR2 FQNEAQ. This CDR3 reads CASRYASEGSEQYF. CDR3 DNA sequence: TGTGCCAGCAGATACGCATCAGAGGGCAGCGAGCAGTACTTC.

The chain has TRBV30 and TRBJ2-1, with D possibly matching TRBD2 (6 bases). CDR1 and CDR2 from the germline V gene are GTSNPN and SVGIG (reference sequence). Trimming pared 2 bases from V and 0 bases from J, leaving 8 bases between. This CDR3 region has 14 residues. The CDR3 DNA reads TGTGCCTGGAGTCGGACTATCTCCTACAATGAGCAGTTCTTC. Amino acid sequence: CAWSRTISYNEQFF.

The chain uses TRBV27 and TRBJ2-7; perhaps TRBD1 as D (6 bases). From germline, CDR1 is MNHEY and CDR2 SMNVEV (reference sequence). This CDR3 has 13 residues. Trimming cost V 3 bases and J 2 bases, with 8 bases left between them. The CDR3 nucleotides are TGTGCCAGCAGTTTTGGGGACACCTACGAGCAGTACTTC. This gives the protein CASSFGDTYEQYF.

This chain joins TRBV19 and TRBJ1-2, with 7 positions matching TRBD1. The CDR3 is made up of 13 amino acids. The germline CDR1 and CDR2 sequences are LNHDA and SQIVND (reference sequence). V shed 6 bases and J 2 bases; nucleotides not matched to a gene: 3. In DNA form, the CDR3 reads TGTGCCAGTAGCCCACAGGGGAACTATGGCTACACCTTC. It translates to CASSPQGNYGYTF.

DNA for the CDR3: TGTGCCAGCAGCTTAGCGTTTCAGGGAGGCTATGGCTACACCTTC. This gives the protein CASSLAFQGGYGYTF. V and J are TRBV7-9 and TRBJ1-2; weak D call: TRBD1 (5 bases). Trimming removed 0 bases from V and 4 bases from J, with 12 bases in between. Germline V gene data show CDR1 as SEHNR and CDR2 as FQNEAQ (reference sequence). CDR3 length equals 15 residues.

This clone was detected only once. The chain joins TRBV10-3 to TRBJ1-1; 8 bases are shared with TRBD1. The CDR3 has 16 amino acids. V was pared by 2 bases and J by 6 bases, with 11 bases of the junction left unmatched. Germline V CDR1 and CDR2: ENHRY, SYGVKD. In DNA form, the CDR3 reads TGTGCCATCAGTGAGCCGACCCGGACAGGGTATGCTGAAGCTTTCTTT. Translation gives CAISEPTRTGYAEAFF.

The chain links TRBV2 to TRBJ1-5, with D possibly matching TRBD1 (5 bases). The CDR3 sequence is 15 residues long. CDR1 is SNHLY, CDR2 FYNNEI, per germline. V was shortened by 5 bases and J by 3 bases, with 14 bases between the two germline ends. CDR3 DNA sequence: TGTGCCAGCAGTAGCGGAGGGGAATCCAATCAGCCCCAGCATTTT. Protein sequence: CASSSGGESNQPQHF.

This chain connects TRBV7-2 to TRBJ1-5, with 8 bases matching TRBD1. The CDR3 has 15 amino acids. J was trimmed by 4 bases and V by 5 bases; bases with no gene match: 7. Germline CDR1 SGHTA, CDR2 FQGNSA. For the CDR3, the DNA is TGTGCCAGCAGCCGCAGACAGGGGTGGAATCAGCCCCAGCATTTT. This sequence encodes CASSRRQGWNQPQHF.

The chain joins TRBV4-1 to TRBJ2-3; the D gene is possibly TRBD1 (6 bases). V was shortened by 1 base and J by 4 bases, with 24 bases between the two germline ends. The CDR3 is 19 amino acids. Germline lookup yields CDR1 MGHRA and CDR2 YSYEKL. DNA of the CDR3: TGCGCCAGCAGCCAAGTCCCCGCACAGGGTATGGGAGTGGCAGATACGCAGTATTTT. As protein: CASSQVPAQGMGVADTQYF.

In DNA form, the CDR3 reads TGCAGCGTTTCTGGCACAGATACGCAGTATTTT. Encoded protein: CSVSGTDTQYF. The rearrangement uses TRBV29-1 and TRBJ2-3; D is undetermined. CDR3 size: 11 residues. V lost 5 bases and J 1 base, leaving 4 bases between the germline ends. Germline CDR1 SQVTM, CDR2 ANQGSEA.

The rearrangement joins TRBV7-6 to TRBJ1-1, with D hard to call. With 5 bases removed from V and 5 bases from J, the gap between germline ends came to 18 bases. CDR1 is SGHVS and CDR2 is FNYEAQ in the germline V gene. The CDR3 loop spans 15 amino acids. CDR3 nucleotide sequence: TGTGCCAGCAGCCTAAATCCCCAAGTCGAGACTGAAGCTTTCTTT. As protein: CASSLNPQVETEAFF.

V gene TRBV7-2 combines with J gene TRBJ1-2; 9 positions match TRBD1. CDR3 length: 15 residues. The germline V gene has CDR1 SGHTA and CDR2 FQGNSA. V shed 5 bases and J 6 bases; nucleotides not matched to a gene: 10. In nucleotides, the CDR3 is TGTGCCAGCAGCACCTGGACAGGGGCACAGAATGGCTACACCTTC. Translated: CASSTWTGAQNGYTF.

V usage is TRBV5-8 and J usage is TRBJ1-2, with 11 positions matching TRBD1. From germline, CDR1 is SGHTS and CDR2 YDEGEE. This CDR3 contains 15 residues. Germline trimming cut 4 bases from V and 2 bases from J; bases unmatched to any gene: 4. CDR3 nucleotide sequence: TGTGCCAGCAGCCTACGGGACAGGGGGAACTATGGCTACACCTTC. Its protein is CASSLRDRGNYGYTF.

V gene TRBV9 combines with J gene TRBJ2-5; 9 positions agree with TRBD1. Germline-derived CDR1 and CDR2 are SGDLS and YYNGEE. The junction had 4 bases not matched to a gene; V was cut back by 2 bases and J by 5 bases. The CDR3 totals 14 residues. The CDR3 nucleotides read TGTGCCAGCAGCGTCGGGACAGGGTGGGAGACCCAGTACTTC. This gives the protein CASSVGTGWETQYF.

V gene TRBV19 combines with J gene TRBJ1-3; D unclear. CDR3 length: 15 amino acids. The V end was cut by 6 bases, the J end by 4 bases, with 16 bases between. The germline V gene has CDR1 LNHDA and CDR2 SQIVND (reference sequence). CDR3 nucleotide sequence: TGTGCCAGTAGCCCGGCGCCTAGAGTGGGAAACACCATATATTTT. Translating gives CASSPAPRVGNTIYF.

This chain uses TRBV27 with TRBJ2-5; no definite D call. Trimming took 5 bases from V and 2 from J, leaving 9 bases between them. Germline V gene data show CDR1 as MNHEY and CDR2 as SMNVEV (reference sequence). The CDR3 has 13 amino acids. CDR3 in DNA: TGTGCCAGCAGTCCCCGAACTCAAGAGACCCAGTACTTC. Translated, it gives CASSPRTQETQYF.

The gene calls are TRBV5-4 and TRBJ2-5, with D possibly TRBD1 on 6 matching bases. Germline V gives CDR1 SGHNT, CDR2 YYREEE (reference sequence). The V end lost 0 bases, the J end lost 2 bases, and 8 bases lay between the germline ends. This CDR3 contains 14 residues. CDR3 sequence (DNA): TGTGCCAGCAGCTTGGGGGGGCAGCAAGAGACCCAGTACTTC. Its translation: CASSLGGQQETQYF. Complete variable domain (other parts from reference TRBV5-4 and TRBJ2-5): ETGVTQSPTHLIKTRGQQVTLRCSSQSGHNTVSWYQQALGQGPQFIFQYYREEENGRGNFPPRFSGLQFPNYSSELNVNALELDDSALYLCASSLGGQQETQYFGPGTRLLVL.

The chain uses TRBV6-5 and TRBJ1-1; D is possibly TRBD1 (5 bases). CDR3 length: 14 amino acids. Germline CDR1 is MNHEY and CDR2 is SVGAGI. With 7 bases removed from V and 4 bases from J, the gap between germline ends came to 16 bases. The CDR3 region is CASTDRRGGTEAFF. In DNA, the CDR3 is TGTGCCAGCACCGACAGAAGGGGTGGCACTGAAGCTTTCTTT.

Only a few counts were recorded for this clone. The chain joins TRBV6-5 to TRBJ2-3; maybe TRBD1 (6 bases). The CDR3 length is 14 residues. The germline V gene encodes CDR1 MNHEY and CDR2 SVGAGI. Trimming pared 5 bases from V and 2 bases from J, leaving 11 bases between. CDR3 loop: CASSPSGATDTQYF. CDR3 sequence (DNA): TGTGCCAGCAGTCCTTCAGGGGCCACAGATACGCAGTATTTT.

The chain recombines TRBV30 with TRBJ2-7; D is unclear. The CDR3 sequence is 11 residues long. Deletions cut 3 bases from V and 0 bases from J, with 3 bases between. Per the germline V gene, CDR1 is GTSNPN and CDR2 is SVGIG (reference sequence). The CDR3 is CAWRVSYEQYF. In DNA form, the CDR3 reads TGTGCCTGGAGGGTCTCCTACGAGCAGTACTTC.

This chain links TRBV6-5 with TRBJ2-7; 10 bases agree with TRBD1. The germline gives CDR1 MNHEY, CDR2 SVGAGI. This CDR3 is built from 14 residues. Unmatched junction bases numbered 9, after V lost 7 bases and J lost 6 bases. CDR3 coding DNA: TGTGCCAGCATCTTTGGACAGGGGGTGGGCGAGCAGTACTTC. This gives the protein CASIFGQGVGEQYF.

The V gene is TRBV6-1, the J gene TRBJ1-4; no clear D gene. The V gene lost 2 bases and the J gene lost 5 bases, with 15 bases spanning the gap. The CDR3 runs to 16 residues. Germline V CDR1 and CDR2: MNHNS, SASEGT. CDR3 sequence (DNA): TGTGCCAGCAGTGAATGGTTCGGGGTTGCGAATGAAAAACTGTTTTTT. This encodes CASSEWFGVANEKLFF.

This rearrangement joins TRBV21-1 to TRBJ2-5. TRBV21-1 is an annotated pseudogene. The CDR3 is 12 amino acids. In nucleotides, the CDR3 is TGTGCCAGCAGCAAAGTGATCGAGACCCAGTACTTC. It codes for CASSKVIETQYF.

The chain joins TRBV28 to TRBJ2-1, with TRBD2 matching over 7 bases. The V gene's germline CDR1 is MDHEN and CDR2 SYDVKM. Germline trimming cut 6 bases from V and 5 bases from J; bases unmatched to any gene: 13. This CDR3 has 16 residues. CDR3 in amino acids: CASSPSSSGGNNEQFF. CDR3 coding DNA: TGTGCCAGCAGCCCCTCATCTAGCGGAGGGAACAATGAGCAGTTCTTC.